The clone carrying this T cell receptor beta chain was found a few times. The data originate from a study of blood T cell repertoires in COVID-19. Overall study context: COVID-19 samples from acute and convalescent phases originated in the United States, Italy and Spain. PBMCs, B-cell-depleted T cells, or T cells provided the cDNA or gDNA that made up the material.

In germline, CDR1 is MGHDK, CDR2 SYGVNS. The CDR3 spans 17 residues. V lost 2 bases, J lost 2 bases, and 10 bases stayed unmatched. Authors' data handling: Estimated nucleated cell counts came from reference gene primer amplification. Assay used: immunoSEQ multiplex PCR; TCRdb lists only in-frame clones, some missing. The V and J calls and the clone size are those of that table, but D and trimming were determined from the DNA. The repertoire holds 250,000 to 350,000 clones, over 75% seen once, with around an eighth in the top ten. The J gene is TRBJ2-5, the V gene TRBV25-1; 8 bases agree with TRBD2. The material sequenced was peripheral blood. The source is a woman aged 55-69 years with acute or convalescent COVID-19. The DNA of the CDR3 is TGTGCCAGCAGTGAAAGGGGGGAGCGGGAGTTTCAAGAGACCCAGTACTTC. Translated: CASSERGEREFQETQYF.